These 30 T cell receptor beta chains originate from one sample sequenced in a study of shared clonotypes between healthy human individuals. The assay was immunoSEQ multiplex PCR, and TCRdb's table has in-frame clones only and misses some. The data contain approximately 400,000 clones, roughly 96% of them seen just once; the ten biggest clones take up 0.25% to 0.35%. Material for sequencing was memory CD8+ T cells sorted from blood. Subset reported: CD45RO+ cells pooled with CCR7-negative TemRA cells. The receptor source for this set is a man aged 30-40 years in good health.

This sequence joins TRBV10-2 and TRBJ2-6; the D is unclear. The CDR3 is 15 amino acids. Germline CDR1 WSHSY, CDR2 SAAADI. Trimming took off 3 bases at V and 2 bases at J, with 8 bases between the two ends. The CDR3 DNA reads TGCGCCAGCAGTGAAAGTGGCCCTGGGGCCAACGTCCTGACTTTC. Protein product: CASSESGPGANVLTF.

The CDR3 here is CAWSGAGDRPYEQYF. For the CDR3, the DNA is TGTGCCTGGAGTGGCGCAGGGGACAGGCCCTACGAGCAGTACTTC. The V call is TRBV30, the J call TRBJ2-7, with TRBD1 matching 8 bases. The CDR3 is 15 residues long. Losses at the gene ends were 1 base for V and 2 bases for J; bases not matched to a gene: 7. The germline V gene has CDR1 GTSNPN and CDR2 SVGIG (reference sequence).

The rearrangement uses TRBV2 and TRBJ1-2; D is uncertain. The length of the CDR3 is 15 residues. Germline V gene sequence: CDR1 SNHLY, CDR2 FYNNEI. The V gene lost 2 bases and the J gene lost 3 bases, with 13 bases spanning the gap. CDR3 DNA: TGTGCCAGCAGTGAATTCGGAGGTACAGACTATGGCTACACCTTC. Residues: CASSEFGGTDYGYTF.

The CDR3, as DNA: TGTGCCAGCAGTTACTCGGAGGAGGTCTACAATACGCAGTATTTT. It yields the protein CASSYSEEVYNTQYF. The V call is TRBV6-5, the J call TRBJ2-3; tentatively, D is TRBD2 (5 bases). CDR3 length: 15 residues. From germline, CDR1 is MNHEY and CDR2 SVGAGI. V was trimmed by 0 bases and J by 7 bases, leaving 14 bases between them.

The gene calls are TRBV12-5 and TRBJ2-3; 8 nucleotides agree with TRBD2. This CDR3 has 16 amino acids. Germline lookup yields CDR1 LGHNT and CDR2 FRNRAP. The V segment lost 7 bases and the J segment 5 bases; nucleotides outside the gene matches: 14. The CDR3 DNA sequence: TGTGCTAGTGTTCCCAGCGGGACTAGGACGGTAGATACGCAGTATTTT. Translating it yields CASVPSGTRTVDTQYF.

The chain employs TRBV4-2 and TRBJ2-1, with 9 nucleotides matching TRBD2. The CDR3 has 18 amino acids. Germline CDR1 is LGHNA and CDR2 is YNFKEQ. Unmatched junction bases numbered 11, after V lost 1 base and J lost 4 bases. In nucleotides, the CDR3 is TGTGCCAGCAGCCAAGTAAAAGGCGGGAGGGCCCAATACAATGAGCAGTTCTTC. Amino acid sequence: CASSQVKGGRAQYNEQFF.

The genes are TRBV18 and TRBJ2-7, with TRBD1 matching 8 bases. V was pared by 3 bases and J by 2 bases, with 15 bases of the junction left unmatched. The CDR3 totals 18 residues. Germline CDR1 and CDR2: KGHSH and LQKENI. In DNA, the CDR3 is TGTGCCAGCTCACCCACACAGAGAGGTTCAGGGGGCCCCTACGAGCAGTACTTC. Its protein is CASSPTQRGSGGPYEQYF.

CDR3 DNA sequence: TGTGCCATCAGTGGAACGGGGGGCACTGAAGCTTTCTTT. It encodes CAISGTGGTEAFF. V is TRBV10-3 and J is TRBJ1-1; maybe TRBD1 (5 bases). The V end lost 4 bases, the J end lost 4 bases, and 10 bases lay between the germline ends. Germline V gives CDR1 ENHRY, CDR2 SYGVKD. The CDR3 has 13 residues.

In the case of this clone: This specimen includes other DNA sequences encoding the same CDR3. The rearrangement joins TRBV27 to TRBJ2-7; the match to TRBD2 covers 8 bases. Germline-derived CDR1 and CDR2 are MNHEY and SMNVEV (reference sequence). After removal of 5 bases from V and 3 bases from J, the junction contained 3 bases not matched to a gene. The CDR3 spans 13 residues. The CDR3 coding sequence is TGTGCCAGCAGTCTCGGGACTAGCTACGAGCAGTACTTC. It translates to CASSLGTSYEQYF.

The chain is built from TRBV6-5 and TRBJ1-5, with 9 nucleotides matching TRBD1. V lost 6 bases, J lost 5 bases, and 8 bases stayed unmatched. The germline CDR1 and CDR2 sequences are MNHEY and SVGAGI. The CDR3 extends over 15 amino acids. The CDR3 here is CASSPTGGGHQPQHF. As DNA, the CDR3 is TGTGCCAGCAGCCCGACAGGGGGGGGACATCAGCCCCAGCATTTT.

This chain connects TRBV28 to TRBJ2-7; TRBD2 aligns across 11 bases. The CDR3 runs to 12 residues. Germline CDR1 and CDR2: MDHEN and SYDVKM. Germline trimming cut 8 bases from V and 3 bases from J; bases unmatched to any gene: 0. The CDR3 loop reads CASGTSGYEQYF. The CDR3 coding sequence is TGTGCCAGCGGGACTAGCGGCTACGAGCAGTACTTC.

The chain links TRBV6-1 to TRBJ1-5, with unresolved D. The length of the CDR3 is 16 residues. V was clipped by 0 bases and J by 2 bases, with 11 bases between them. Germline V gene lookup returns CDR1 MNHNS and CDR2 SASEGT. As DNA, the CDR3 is TGTGCCAGCAGTGAAGCGCGCGGCGGCGGCAATCAGCCCCAGCATTTT. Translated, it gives CASSEARGGGNQPQHF.

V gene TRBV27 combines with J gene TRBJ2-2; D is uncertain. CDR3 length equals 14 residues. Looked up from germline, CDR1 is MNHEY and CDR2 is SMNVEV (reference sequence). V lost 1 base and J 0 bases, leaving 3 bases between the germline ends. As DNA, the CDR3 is TGTGCCAGCAGTTTATTGTCGAACACCGGGGAGCTGTTTTTT. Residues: CASSLLSNTGELFF.

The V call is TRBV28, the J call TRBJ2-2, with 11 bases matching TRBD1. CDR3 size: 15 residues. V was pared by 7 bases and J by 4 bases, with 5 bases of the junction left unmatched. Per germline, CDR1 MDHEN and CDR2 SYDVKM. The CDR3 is CASKPDRGRTGELFF. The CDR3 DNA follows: TGTGCCAGCAAACCGGACAGGGGGCGCACCGGGGAGCTGTTTTTT. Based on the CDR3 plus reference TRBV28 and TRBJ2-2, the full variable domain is DVKVTQSSRYLVKRTGEKVFLECVQDMDHENMFWYRQDPGLGLRLIYFSYDVKMKEKGDIPEGYSVSREKKERFSLILESASTNQTSMYLCASKPDRGRTGELFFGEGSRLTVL.

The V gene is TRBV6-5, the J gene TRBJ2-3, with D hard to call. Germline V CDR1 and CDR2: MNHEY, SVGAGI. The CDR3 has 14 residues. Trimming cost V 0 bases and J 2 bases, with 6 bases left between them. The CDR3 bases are TGTGCCAGCAGTTACTCGGGATACACAGATACGCAGTATTTT. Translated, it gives CASSYSGYTDTQYF.

The CDR3 region is CASTGAGTHSNQPQHF. CDR3 DNA sequence: TGTGCCAGTACGGGGGCCGGGACACATAGCAATCAGCCCCAGCATTTT. The chain recombines TRBV19 with TRBJ1-5, with D perhaps matching TRBD1 (6 bases). Trimming removed 7 bases from V and 0 bases from J, with 16 bases in between. Per germline, CDR1 LNHDA and CDR2 SQIVND (reference sequence). The CDR3 is made up of 16 amino acids. Full variable domain (remainder filled in from reference TRBV19 and TRBJ1-5): DGGITQSPKYLFRKEGQNVTLSCEQNLNHDAMYWYRQDPGQGLRLIYYSQIVNDFQKGDIAEGYSVSREKKESFPLTVTSAQKNPTAFYLCASTGAGTHSNQPQHFGDGTRLSIL.

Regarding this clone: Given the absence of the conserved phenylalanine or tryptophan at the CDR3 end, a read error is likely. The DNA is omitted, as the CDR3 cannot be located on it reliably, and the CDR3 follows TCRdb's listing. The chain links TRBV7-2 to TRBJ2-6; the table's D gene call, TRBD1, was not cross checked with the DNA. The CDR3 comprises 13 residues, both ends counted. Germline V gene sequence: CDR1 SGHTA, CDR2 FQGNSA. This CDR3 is CASSLVGGQGALG.

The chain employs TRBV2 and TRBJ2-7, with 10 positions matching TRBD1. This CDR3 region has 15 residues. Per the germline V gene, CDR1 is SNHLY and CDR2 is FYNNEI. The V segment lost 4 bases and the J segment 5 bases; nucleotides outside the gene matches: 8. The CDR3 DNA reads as TGTGCCAGCAGTGGGGGACAGGGGATTCTAAACGAGCAGTACTTC. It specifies CASSGGQGILNEQYF.

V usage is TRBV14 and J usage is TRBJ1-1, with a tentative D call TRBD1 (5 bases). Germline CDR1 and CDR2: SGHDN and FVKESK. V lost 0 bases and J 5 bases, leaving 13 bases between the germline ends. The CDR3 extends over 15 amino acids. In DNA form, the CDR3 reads TGTGCCAGCAGCCAAGAAGGCAGGGAGGGGACTGAAGCTTTCTTT. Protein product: CASSQEGREGTEAFF.

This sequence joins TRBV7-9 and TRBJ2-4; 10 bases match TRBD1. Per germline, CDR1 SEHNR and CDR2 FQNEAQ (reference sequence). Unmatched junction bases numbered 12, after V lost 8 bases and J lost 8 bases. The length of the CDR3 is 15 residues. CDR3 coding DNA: TGTGCCAGCGGACAACCGGGACAGGGGCCTTACATTCAGTACTTC. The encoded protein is CASGQPGQGPYIQYF.

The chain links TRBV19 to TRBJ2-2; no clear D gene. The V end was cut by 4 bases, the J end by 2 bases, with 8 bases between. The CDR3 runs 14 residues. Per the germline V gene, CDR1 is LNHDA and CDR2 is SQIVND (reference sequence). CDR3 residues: CASSKVGNTGELFF. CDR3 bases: TGTGCCAGTAGTAAGGTGGGAAACACCGGGGAGCTGTTTTTT.

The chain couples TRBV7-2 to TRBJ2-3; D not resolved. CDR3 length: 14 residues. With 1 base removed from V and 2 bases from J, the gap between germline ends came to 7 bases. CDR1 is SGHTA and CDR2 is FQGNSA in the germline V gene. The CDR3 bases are TGTGCCAGCAGCTTAGAGTCAGCCACAGATACGCAGTATTTT. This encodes CASSLESATDTQYF.

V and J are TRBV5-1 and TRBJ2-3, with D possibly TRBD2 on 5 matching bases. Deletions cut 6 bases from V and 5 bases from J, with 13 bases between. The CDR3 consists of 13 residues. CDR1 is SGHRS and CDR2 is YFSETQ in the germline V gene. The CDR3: CASTRSGGDTQYF. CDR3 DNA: TGCGCCAGCACCCGGAGCGGTGGAGATACGCAGTATTTT. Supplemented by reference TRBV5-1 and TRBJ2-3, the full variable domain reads KAGVTQTPRYLIKTRGQQVTLSCSPISGHRSVSWYQQTPGQGLQFLFEYFSETQRNKGNFPGRFSGRQFSNSRSEMNVSTLELGDSALYLCASTRSGGDTQYFGPGTRLTVL.

The chain's CDR3 is CASSLFVSGRAHEQYF. The CDR3 DNA reads TGTGCCAGCAGTTTATTTGTAAGCGGGAGGGCCCACGAGCAGTACTTC. The chain employs TRBV28 and TRBJ2-7, with TRBD2 matching 10 bases. CDR1 and CDR2 (germline): MDHEN, SYDVKM. Losses at the gene ends were 1 base for V and 5 bases for J; bases not matched to a gene: 8. This CDR3 comprises 16 residues.

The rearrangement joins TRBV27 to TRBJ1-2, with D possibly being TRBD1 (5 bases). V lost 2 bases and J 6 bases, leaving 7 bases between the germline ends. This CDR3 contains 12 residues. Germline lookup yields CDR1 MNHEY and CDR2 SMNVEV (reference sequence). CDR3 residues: CASSLKGDGYTF. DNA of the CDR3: TGTGCCAGCAGTTTAAAAGGGGATGGCTACACCTTC.

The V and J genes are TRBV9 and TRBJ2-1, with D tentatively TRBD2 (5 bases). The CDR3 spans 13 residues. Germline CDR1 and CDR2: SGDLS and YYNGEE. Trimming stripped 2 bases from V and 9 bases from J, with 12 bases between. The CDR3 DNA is TGTGCCAGCAGCGTTCAGCACCGGGGTGAGCAGTTCTTC. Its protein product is CASSVQHRGEQFF.

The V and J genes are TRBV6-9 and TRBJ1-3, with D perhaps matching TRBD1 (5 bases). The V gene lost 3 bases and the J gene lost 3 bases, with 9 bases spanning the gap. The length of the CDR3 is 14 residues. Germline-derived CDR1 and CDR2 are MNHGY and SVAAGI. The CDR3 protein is CASSYGGNGNTIYF. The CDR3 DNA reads TGTGCCAGCAGTTACGGGGGTAATGGAAACACCATATATTTT.

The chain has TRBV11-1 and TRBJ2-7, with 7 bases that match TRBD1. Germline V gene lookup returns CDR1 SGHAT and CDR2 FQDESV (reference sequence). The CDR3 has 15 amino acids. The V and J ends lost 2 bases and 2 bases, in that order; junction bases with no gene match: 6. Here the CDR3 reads CASSLLAGGAYEQYF. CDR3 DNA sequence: TGTGCCAGCAGCTTACTGGCAGGGGGAGCCTACGAGCAGTACTTC.

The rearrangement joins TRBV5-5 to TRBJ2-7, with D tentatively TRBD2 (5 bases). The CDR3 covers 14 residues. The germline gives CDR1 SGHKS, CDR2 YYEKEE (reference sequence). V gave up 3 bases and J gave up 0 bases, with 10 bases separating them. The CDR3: CASSSRVSSYEQYF. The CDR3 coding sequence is TGTGCCAGCAGCTCGAGGGTGAGCTCCTACGAGCAGTACTTC.

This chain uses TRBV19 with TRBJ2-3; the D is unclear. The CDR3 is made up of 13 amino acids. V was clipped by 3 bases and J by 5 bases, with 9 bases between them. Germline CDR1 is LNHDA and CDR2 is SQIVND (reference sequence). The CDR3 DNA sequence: TGTGCCAGTAGTATTTACCGAGAAGATACGCAGTATTTT. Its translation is CASSIYREDTQYF.